These T cell receptor beta chains were read from a single sample in a study of beta chain features in type 1 diabetes. Produced via immunoSEQ multiplex PCR; TCRdb's table is partial and in-frame only. The repertoire has 400,000 to 500,000 clones, 11% to 15% of them found once; the top ten carry around 0.039%. Material for sequencing was naive CD4+ T cells from blood. The receptors stem from a man between 25 and 39 years old in good health. Both conserved end residues are part of each CDR3. D genes are given only for firm matches. The size field is filled for only some rows; it gives once, few, many or a size class.

CDR3 DNA,CDR3 protein,CDR3 length,D gene,V gene,clone size,J gene
TGTGCCAGCACTACCTCTGGGCTAGGCGTTGAAGCTTTCTTT,CASTTSGLGVEAFF,14,.,TRBV7-9,few,TRBJ1-1
TGTGCCAGCAGCCAAGATCCGGCTAGTAGTCTGAATGAGCAGTTCTTC,CASSQDPASSLNEQFF,16,.,TRBV4-2,few,TRBJ2-1
TGTGCCTGGAGTGTACTGGGTATGGCCAGGGTCAGGACTGAAGCTTTCTTT,CAWSVLGMARVRTEAFF,17,.,TRBV30,.,TRBJ1-1
TGTGCTAGTGGTTTGGTACGGGACAGGGGGGATACGCAGTATTTT,CASGLVRDRGDTQYF,15,TRBD1,TRBV12-5,.,TRBJ2-3
TGTGCCAGCAGTGGAGGGACAGGCTTTTTGAACACTGAAGCTTTCTTT,CASSGGTGFLNTEAFF,16,TRBD1,TRBV25-1,.,TRBJ1-1
TGTGCCAGCAGGCAAAATACGCAGTATTTT,CASRQNTQYF,10,.,TRBV2,.,TRBJ2-3
TGCGCCAGCAGCCAAGAGTGGACAGGGAGAAATCAGCCCCAGCATTTT,CASSQEWTGRNQPQHF,16,TRBD1,TRBV4-1,.,TRBJ1-5
TGCGCCAGCAGCCTCGATAGAGTCGGGACCCAATACTTC,CASSLDRVGTQYF,13,.,TRBV5-1,.,TRBJ2-5
TGCGCCAGCAGCCAAGTTGGGGTCGGTAAAGAGACCCAGTACTTC,CASSQVGVGKETQYF,15,.,TRBV4-1,.,TRBJ2-5
TGTGCCAGCAGCTTAGGGTCGAGAGCTAATGAAAAACTGTTTTTT,CASSLGSRANEKLFF,15,.,TRBV5-4,few,TRBJ1-4
TGTGCCAGCAGCCATACTAGCGGGAGGACCAATGAGCAGTTCTTC,CASSHTSGRTNEQFF,15,TRBD2,TRBV7-9,few,TRBJ2-1
TGTGCCGTCCCCGCGGCGTTGAACACTGAAGCTTTCTTT,CAVPAALNTEAFF,13,.,TRBV2,.,TRBJ1-1
TGTGCCAGCAGGGACAGATGGAATCAGCCCCAGCATTTT,CASRDRWNQPQHF,13,.,TRBV2,few,TRBJ1-5
TGTGCCAGCAGCTTAGGGCTAAGACCTAATGAGCAGTTCTTC,CASSLGLRPNEQFF,14,.,TRBV7-2,few,TRBJ2-1
TGCAGCGTTGAAGATCCGGGGGGAGGGCTGTCGCCCAAGAATGAGCAGTTCTTC,CSVEDPGGGLSPKNEQFF,18,TRBD2,TRBV29-1,few,TRBJ2-1
TGTGCCAGCTCACCCCGCCTAAGGGGTGAGACCCAGTACTTC,CASSPRLRGETQYF,14,.,TRBV18,few,TRBJ2-5
TGTGCTAGTGTCCTTGTAAGTGGGACGAACACCGGGGAGCTGTTTTTT,CASVLVSGTNTGELFF,16,.,TRBV12-5,few,TRBJ2-2
TGTGCCAGCTCACCTAAGGGACAGAACACTGAAGCTTTCTTT,CASSPKGQNTEAFF,14,.,TRBV18,few,TRBJ1-1
TGTGCCAGCAGCCCCCGGGCACCTGGAAACACCATATATTTT,CASSPRAPGNTIYF,14,.,TRBV7-2,few,TRBJ1-3
TGTGCCAGCAGCGGGGTAGGGCGCACTGAAGCTTTCTTT,CASSGVGRTEAFF,13,.,TRBV7-9,few,TRBJ1-1
TGTGCCATCAGTGGGACAGCCGCGAACACCGGGGAGCTGTTTTTT,CAISGTAANTGELFF,15,.,TRBV10-3,.,TRBJ2-2
TGTGCCAGCAGTGGCCGAGGGGACAAGACCCAGTACTTC,CASSGRGDKTQYF,13,.,TRBV2,few,TRBJ2-5
TGTGCCAGCAGTGCGACCATGATTCAAGAGACCCAGTACTTC,CASSATMIQETQYF,14,.,TRBV6-1,few,TRBJ2-5
TGTGCCTGGAGTGTACAAGCGTGGGAGCAGTTCTTC,CAWSVQAWEQFF,12,.,TRBV30,few,TRBJ2-1
TGTGCCATTTCCTCCGGGACAGGGGGCGGGGGCAATCAGCCCCAGCATTTT,CAISSGTGGGGNQPQHF,17,TRBD1,TRBV10-3,few,TRBJ1-5
TGTGCCACCAGCACACGACCGGGACAGGGATACCATGAGCAGTTCTTC,CATSTRPGQGYHEQFF,16,TRBD1,TRBV15,.,TRBJ2-1
TGTGCCAGCAGAGGGACGACAGGGGTCCTGACTTTC,CASRGTTGVLTF,12,TRBD1,TRBV2,.,TRBJ2-6
TGTGCCACCAGCAGAGGAAAGGTCCGCGCGGATGAAAAACTGTTTTTT,CATSRGKVRADEKLFF,16,.,TRBV15,few,TRBJ1-4
TGTGCCAGCAGCCCGGGACAGCCGATCGAGACCCAGTACTTC,CASSPGQPIETQYF,14,TRBD1,TRBV7-9,few,TRBJ2-5
TGTGCCAGCAGCCTCGGGACAAAGTACGAGCAGTACTTC,CASSLGTKYEQYF,13,.,TRBV5-4,.,TRBJ2-7
TGTGCCTGGAGTGTACAGGCGGCGGACCTAGGGGCAGATACGCAGTATTTT,CAWSVQAADLGADTQYF,17,.,TRBV30,.,TRBJ2-3
TGTGCCAGCAGCTCCCGTCCCGACAGGGGGGAGGGCACAGATACGCAGTATTTT,CASSSRPDRGEGTDTQYF,18,TRBD1,TRBV11-2,.,TRBJ2-3
TGTGCCAGCAGCTTTTTGGGGGCTGGCTACAATGAGCAGTTCTTC,CASSFLGAGYNEQFF,15,.,TRBV7-9,.,TRBJ2-1
TGCAGCGTTGAATACCCCATCGGGGGGGCCTATGGCTACACCTTC,CSVEYPIGGAYGYTF,15,.,TRBV29-1,.,TRBJ1-2
TGCAGCGTACTCAGGGGAATAAGCACAGATACGCAGTATTTT,CSVLRGISTDTQYF,14,.,TRBV29-1,few,TRBJ2-3